This T cell receptor (beta chain) comes out of a study of lymphopenia after photon versus proton radiotherapy. Study-level points and caveats: Authors raise, but do not show, better survival with proton therapy.

Germline V gene sequence: CDR1 LNHDA, CDR2 SQIVND (reference sequence). The V segment lost 1 base and the J segment 9 bases; nucleotides outside the gene matches: 8. The CDR3 spans 15 residues. As for this clone: The antigen is unknown.

Libraries were prepared by immunoSEQ multiplex PCR; TCRdb keeps only in-frame clonotypes and omits some of them. The sample lists some 64,000 clones; around 87% were seen once. The clonotype was recovered from a man older than 75 with esophageal cancer. The chain uses TRBV19 and TRBJ2-1; 8 nucleotides agree with TRBD1. The specimen comprised peripheral blood, sampled from a patient treated with proton-based radiotherapy. The CDR3 is CASSIGGQGASEQFF. CDR3 in DNA: TGTGCCAGTAGTATAGGGGGGCAGGGGGCGAGTGAGCAGTTCTTC.